This TCR beta chain was profiled in a study of low-dose radiotherapy and immunotherapy resistance in tumors. About the study: Cohort 2 received 1 Gy per fraction every two weeks, totaling 13 Gy over 26 weeks.

Trimming shortened V by 0 bases and J by 4 bases, and 9 bases separated the two germline ends. Per germline, CDR1 DFQATT and CDR2 SNEGSKA (reference sequence). The CDR3 is 14 residues long. This clonotype was recorded many times. TCR amplification used approximately 19 PCR cycles, a constant-region primer and a V-primer adapter. MiXCR, run by TCRdb on the reads, gives a single entry per CDR3 protein. Of tens of thousands of distinct CDR3 sequences in the sample, roughly 10% were seen once. Specified time point: before trial treatment. The TCR comes from a female donor with ovarian cancer. The material sequenced was PBMCs, taken before treatment. The V and J genes are TRBV20-1 and TRBJ2-2; tentative D call: TRBD2 (5 bases). CDR3 DNA sequence: TGCAGTGCTAGAGAAGGAGGCGGCACCGGGGAGCTGTTTTTT. Translating gives CSAREGGGTGELFF.